One sample yielded the 10 T cell receptor beta chains listed below, sequenced in a study of T cell repertoires in cytomegalovirus infection. One entry per CDR3 protein, called by TCRdb with MiXCR from the reads. The sample holds some 390,000 distinct CDR3 sequences, 15% to 20% seen once. What was sequenced was PBMCs. Source of these receptors: a human donor in good health (CMV status not recorded). Some clones in this sample may be carry-over from other donors' samples.

This clonotype showed up just a few times. The chain couples TRBV14 to TRBJ1-5, with D tentatively TRBD1 (6 bases). Germline CDR1 SGHDN, CDR2 FVKESK. The CDR3 has 14 residues. Trimming removed 4 bases from V and 2 bases from J, with 9 bases in between. CDR3 loop: CASSRGHRNQPQHF. DNA for the CDR3: TGTGCCAGCAGCCGGGGACACCGCAATCAGCCCCAGCATTTT.

The chain recombines TRBV7-2 with TRBJ2-7, with D perhaps TRBD1 (5 bases). Between the trimmed V and J ends, which lost 3 bases and 3 bases, there was a span of 9 bases. The germline V gene encodes CDR1 SGHTA and CDR2 FQGNSA. This CDR3 contains 13 residues. The CDR3 nucleotides are TGTGCCAGCAGCTTTACCAGGGACTACGAGCAGTACTTC. Its protein is CASSFTRDYEQYF.

This clonotype was detected many times. The CDR3 region has the DNA TGTGCCAGCAGCTCCGGACAGGAAGGTTCACCCCTCCACTTT. Protein: CASSSGQEGSPLHF. The chain is built from TRBV7-9 and TRBJ1-6; 7 bases agree with TRBD1. Germline loops: CDR1 SEHNR, CDR2 FQNEAQ (reference sequence). The V and J ends lost 4 bases and 9 bases, in that order; junction bases with no gene match: 6. The CDR3 spans 14 residues. Complete variable domain (other parts from reference TRBV7-9 and TRBJ1-6): DTGVSQNPRHKITKRGQNVTFRCDPISEHNRLYWYRQTLGQGPEFLTYFQNEAQLEKSRLLSDRFSAERPKGSFSTLEIQRTEQGDSAMYLCASSSGQEGSPLHFGNGTRLTVT.

This clonotype has at least ten counts. The genes are TRBV7-9 and TRBJ1-1, with TRBD1 as a possible D gene (5 bases). CDR3 length: 14 residues. The ends were cut back, 1 base at V and 0 bases at J, with 6 bases in the middle. Germline CDR1 reads SEHNR; CDR2 reads FQNEAQ (reference sequence). The CDR3 here is CASSLEGLNTEAFF. The DNA for the CDR3 is TGTGCCAGCAGCTTAGAGGGACTGAACACTGAAGCTTTCTTT.

This clonotype was counted only a few times. The rearrangement uses TRBV28 and TRBJ1-5, with a tentative D call TRBD1 (5 bases). Trimming shortened V by 6 bases and J by 2 bases, and 17 bases separated the two germline ends. The CDR3 covers 16 residues. Germline V gene lookup returns CDR1 MDHEN and CDR2 SYDVKM. The DNA of the CDR3 is TGTGCCAGCAGCGAGCAGGGTTTTTCGGGCAATCAGCCCCAGCATTTT. It yields the protein CASSEQGFSGNQPQHF.

This clonotype was picked up many times. The genes are TRBV6-1 and TRBJ2-3, with D tentatively TRBD1 (6 bases). Germline CDR1 and CDR2: MNHNS and SASEGT. This CDR3 is 15 amino acids long. V lost 5 bases to trimming and J lost 0 bases, with 12 bases between them. Here the CDR3 reads CASSRRQASTDTQYF. The CDR3, as DNA: TGTGCCAGCAGTCGTCGACAGGCTAGCACAGATACGCAGTATTTT.

This clonotype was observed at least ten times. The chain recombines TRBV7-2 with TRBJ1-6; 10 bases align to TRBD1. The germline CDR1 and CDR2 sequences are SGHTA and FQGNSA. The CDR3 totals 15 residues. V dropped 5 bases and J dropped 10; count of bases not matched to a gene: 8. CDR3: CASSLRTGGVSPLHF. As DNA, the CDR3 is TGTGCCAGCAGCCTAAGGACAGGGGGAGTCTCACCCCTCCACTTT. Full variable domain (remainder filled in from reference TRBV7-2 and TRBJ1-6): GAGVSQSPSNKVTEKGKDVELRCDPISGHTALYWYRQSLGQGLEFLIYFQGNSAPDKSGLPSDRFSAERTGGSVSTLTIQRTQQEDSAVYLCASSLRTGGVSPLHFGNGTRLTVT.

This clonotype has at least ten counts. The V gene is TRBV7-2, the J gene TRBJ1-1; D gene unclear. The CDR3 sequence is 13 residues long. Germline assignment: CDR1 SGHTA and CDR2 FQGNSA. Trimming took 3 bases from V and 3 from J, leaving 8 bases between them. The CDR3 bases are TGTGCCAGCAGCTTTGGTAGGGACACTGAAGCTTTCTTT. It yields the protein CASSFGRDTEAFF.

This clonotype was observed once. The chain carries TRBV20-1 and TRBJ2-3; tentatively, D is TRBD2 (5 bases). V was shortened by 6 bases and J by 1 base, with 14 bases between the two germline ends. Germline-derived CDR1 and CDR2 are DFQATT and SNEGSKA (reference sequence). This CDR3 has 14 amino acids. The CDR3 coding sequence is TGCAGTGCCTCGAGACCGGAGGGCACAGATACGCAGTATTTT. Its protein product is CSASRPEGTDTQYF.

The chain employs TRBV5-1 and TRBJ1-3, with TRBD1 matching 8 bases. The V and J ends lost 0 bases and 8 bases, in that order; junction bases with no gene match: 7. Per germline, CDR1 SGHRS and CDR2 YFSETQ. The CDR3 has 15 amino acids. The CDR3 sequence: CASSLGTGFGDTIYF. CDR3 coding DNA: TGCGCCAGCAGCTTGGGGACAGGGTTTGGCGACACCATATATTTT.